These T cell receptor beta chains were read from a single sample in a study of cytomegalovirus exposure and HLA in healthy donors. The data were produced by immunoSEQ multiplex PCR, yet TCRdb's version contains in-frame clones alone and is incomplete. The sample contains about 93,000 clones, roughly 67% of which appear only once. Sequences were obtained from PBMCs. These receptors originate from a boy between 5 and 17 years old in good health and CMV-seropositive. CDR3s include the opening cysteine and the closing phenylalanine or tryptophan. A D gene is named only where the DNA matches it firmly. The size of a clone is reported for some rows only, either as once, few or many, or as a class for expanded clones.

clone_size j_call v_call d_call cdr3_nt cdr3_aa
NA TRBJ2-7 TRBV7-2 NA TGTGCCAGCAGCCACAGGGACTCCTACGAGCAGTACTTC CASSHRDSYEQYF
NA TRBJ1-4 TRBV7-2 NA TGTGCCAGCAGCTTGCAGGGATGGGAAAAACTGTTTTTT CASSLQGWEKLFF
NA TRBJ2-1 TRBV5-6 NA TGTGCCAGCAGCATATCAACCCGGGACATGGAGTTCTTC CASSISTRDMEFF
few TRBJ1-1 TRBV7-9 TRBD1 TGTGCCAGCAGCACGACAGGGTTGAACACTGAAGCTTTCTTT CASSTTGLNTEAFF
few TRBJ2-7 TRBV7-9 TRBD2 TGTGCCAGCAGTCGGGGGGGCGAGCAGTACTTC CASSRGGEQYF
NA TRBJ2-1 TRBV27 TRBD1 TGTGCCAGCAGTCGATATCCGGACAGGAATGAGCAGTTCTTC CASSRYPDRNEQFF
NA TRBJ1-2 TRBV30 NA TGTGCCTGGGCGGGGGATAACTATGGCTACACCTTC CAWAGDNYGYTF
NA TRBJ2-5 TRBV5-5 TRBD2 TGTGCCAGCAGCGAAACCCCGGGACTAGCGGGAGAGACCCAGTACTTC CASSETPGLAGETQYF
few TRBJ2-5 TRBV4-1 NA TGCGCCAGCAGTGCTAGCCCCGAAGTTCCACAGGGTCACCAAGAGACCCAGTACTTC CASSASPEVPQGHQETQYF
NA TRBJ1-2 TRBV28 NA TGTGCCAGCAGTTTAACAGGGTTCAACTATGGCTACACCTTC CASSLTGFNYGYTF
NA TRBJ1-1 TRBV12-5 NA TGTGCTAGTGGTTTGGCTAGGGGGGGGGCCACTGAAGCTTTCTTT CASGLARGGATEAFF
NA TRBJ2-7 TRBV29-1 NA TGCAGCGCTACCCAGACGGGGATGGGCGAGCAGTACTTC CSATQTGMGEQYF
NA TRBJ2-7 TRBV5-1 TRBD1 TGCGCCAGCAGCTTACAGACAGGGCACGAGCAGTACTTC CASSLQTGHEQYF
NA TRBJ2-7 TRBV4-1 TRBD1 TGCGCCAGCAGCGTCCGCTTTGGGCAGGGGGCACTGGACGAGCAGTACTTC CASSVRFGQGALDEQYF
NA TRBJ2-7 TRBV29-1 NA TGCAGCGCGGGCGGACTATCAACCTACGAGCAGTACTTC CSAGGLSTYEQYF
NA TRBJ2-2 TRBV6-5 TRBD1 TGTGCCATCCGGGACAGCAACACCGGGGAGCTGTTTTTT CAIRDSNTGELFF
NA TRBJ2-1 TRBV19 NA TGTGCCAGTAGTATACTCTACAATGAGCAGTTCTTC CASSILYNEQFF
NA TRBJ1-5 TRBV6-6 NA TGTGCCAGCAGCTCGGGGGGTAGCAATCAGCCCCAGCATTTT CASSSGGSNQPQHF
NA TRBJ2-2 TRBV15 TRBD1 TGTGCCACCAGCGGCACAGGGGCATACACCGGGGAGCTGTTTTTT CATSGTGAYTGELFF
few TRBJ2-4 TRBV29-1 TRBD1 TGCAGCGTCCCATCACATCAAGGGGGCCGTAACATTCAGTACTTC CSVPSHQGGRNIQYF
NA TRBJ1-1 TRBV2 NA TGTGCCAGCAGTCTACAGTGGAACACTGAAGCTTTCTTT CASSLQWNTEAFF
NA TRBJ2-2 TRBV7-9 TRBD1 TGTGCCAGCAGCAAGGGGACAGGGGGCTACAACGGGGAGCTGTTTTTT CASSKGTGGYNGELFF
few TRBJ1-4 TRBV4-3 NA TGCGCCAGCAGCCAAGTTTTGGCGCAGGGAGGTGAAAAACTGTTTTTT CASSQVLAQGGEKLFF
few TRBJ1-2 TRBV29-1 NA TGCAGCGTCGAGGATCCTGGCTACACCTTC CSVEDPGYTF
NA TRBJ1-2 TRBV10-2 NA TGCGCCAGCAGTGATATCCCCAGGAGCGGGTATGGCTACACCTTC CASSDIPRSGYGYTF